Listed below are T cell receptor beta chains from one sample, sequenced in a study of chemoradiotherapy in HPV16-positive cancers. Libraries were prepared by immunoSEQ multiplex PCR; TCRdb keeps only in-frame clonotypes and omits some of them. Altogether approximately 50,000 clones are present, more than 90% being singletons, with the ten largest covering 2.5% to 4%. The sample was blood, taken from a patient who underwent chemoradiotherapy. The receptors were sampled from a human donor with HPV-associated anogenital cancer. The CDR3 runs from the conserved cysteine through the conserved F or W. Fields, in order: V gene, J gene, D gene, clone size, CDR3 DNA, CDR3 protein. The D gene is left open where the match is weak. Some rows have no size entry. The others give once, few or many, or a class for an expanded clone.

V: TRBV19; J: TRBJ1-1; D: NA; size: NA; DNA: TGTGCCAGTACCCAGACAGCCCTCAACACTGAAGCTTTCTTT; CDR3: CASTQTALNTEAFF
V: TRBV5-6; J: TRBJ1-5; D: NA; size: NA; DNA: TGTGCCAGCAGCTTGGGACAGCTAAATCAGCCCCAGCATTTT; CDR3: CASSLGQLNQPQHF
V: TRBV6-5; J: TRBJ2-5; D: TRBD1; size: NA; DNA: TGTGCCAGCAGTAACCAACAGGGGGCAGGGGAGACCCAGTACTTC; CDR3: CASSNQQGAGETQYF
V: TRBV2; J: TRBJ2-7; D: NA; size: NA; DNA: TGTGCCAGCAGTTCGGGCGGGACAGCCCTTTACGAGCAGTACTTC; CDR3: CASSSGGTALYEQYF
V: TRBV18; J: TRBJ1-3; D: NA; size: NA; DNA: TGTGCCAGCTCACCTTCCGACAGCCGGGCCATATATTTT; CDR3: CASSPSDSRAIYF
V: TRBV19; J: TRBJ1-1; D: NA; size: NA; DNA: TGTGCCAGTACCCGGAAGGCGGGAATTTTGAACACTGAAGCTTTCTTT; CDR3: CASTRKAGILNTEAFF
V: TRBV10-2; J: TRBJ1-6; D: TRBD1; size: NA; DNA: TGCGCCACCACTCAGGGGGAGATCAATTCACCCCTCCACTTT; CDR3: CATTQGEINSPLHF
V: TRBV19; J: TRBJ2-5; D: TRBD2; size: NA; DNA: TGTGCCAGTAGTATAATAAGGGCGGGGGGCCGGCAAGAGACCCAGTACTTC; CDR3: CASSIIRAGGRQETQYF
V: TRBV7-2; J: TRBJ1-2; D: TRBD1; size: NA; DNA: TGTGCCAGCAGCTTAGCTGACAGGGGGTTGAATGGCTACACCTTC; CDR3: CASSLADRGLNGYTF
V: TRBV5-6; J: TRBJ2-1; D: TRBD1; size: few; DNA: TGTGCCAGCAGTTACCGGGACAGGGTCCAGCAAGGCGGATTCTTC; CDR3: CASSYRDRVQQGGFF
V: TRBV5-6; J: TRBJ1-2; D: NA; size: NA; DNA: TGTGCCAGCAGCTTGAGCAGCTATGGCTACACCTTC; CDR3: CASSLSSYGYTF
V: TRBV6-5; J: TRBJ2-1; D: TRBD2; size: NA; DNA: TGTGCCAGCAGTTACTCCGCTAGCGGGGGGGGGTGGCAGTTCTTC; CDR3: CASSYSASGGGWQFF
V: TRBV10-3; J: TRBJ2-1; D: NA; size: NA; DNA: TGTGCCATCAGTGAGGAACCCTTAAATGAGCAGTTCTTC; CDR3: CAISEEPLNEQFF
V: TRBV7-2; J: TRBJ2-7; D: NA; size: NA; DNA: TGTGCCAGCAGCTTAGTTGGGGACGGTGCCTACGAGCAGTACTTC; CDR3: CASSLVGDGAYEQYF
V: TRBV18; J: TRBJ1-3; D: TRBD1; size: NA; DNA: TGTGCCAGCTCACCCTTAGGACAGGGCGTACACTCTGGAAACACCATATATTTT; CDR3: CASSPLGQGVHSGNTIYF
V: TRBV19; J: TRBJ1-2; D: NA; size: NA; DNA: TGTGCCAGTAATCTCCGGGACCCTTATTATGGCTACACCTTC; CDR3: CASNLRDPYYGYTF
V: TRBV7-2; J: TRBJ1-6; D: NA; size: few; DNA: TGTGCCAGCAGCCAACGTAGGGGGGATTCACCCCTCCACTTT; CDR3: CASSQRRGDSPLHF
V: TRBV7-2; J: TRBJ1-1; D: NA; size: NA; DNA: TGTGCCAGCAGCCCAGGGGCGCGGACTGAAGCTTTCTTT; CDR3: CASSPGARTEAFF
V: TRBV6-5; J: TRBJ1-6; D: NA; size: NA; DNA: TGTGCCAGCAGCCCTCCCGGGGCGCCTAATTCACCCCTCCACTTT; CDR3: CASSPPGAPNSPLHF
V: TRBV7-3; J: TRBJ2-1; D: NA; size: NA; DNA: TGTGCCAGCAGCCTCAGGGGACCCCAGGCGGGAACGAGGAATGAGCAGTTCTTC; CDR3: CASSLRGPQAGTRNEQFF
V: TRBV6-1; J: TRBJ2-2; D: TRBD1; size: few; DNA: TGTGCCAGCAGTATGGAGACAGGGTATAGCGGGGAGCTGTTTTTT; CDR3: CASSMETGYSGELFF
V: TRBV19; J: TRBJ1-5; D: NA; size: NA; DNA: TGTGCCAGTAGTATTAGAGGGGTTAGCAATCAGCCCCAGCATTTT; CDR3: CASSIRGVSNQPQHF
V: TRBV2; J: TRBJ2-7; D: NA; size: NA; DNA: TGTGCCAGTCAGTCCCCCGGAGCGGACGAGCGGTACTTC; CDR3: CASQSPGADERYF
V: TRBV7-8; J: TRBJ2-7; D: NA; size: NA; DNA: TGTGCCAGCATGGCTGGGGCAAACCTCTTTTACGAGCAGTACTTC; CDR3: CASMAGANLFYEQYF
V: TRBV11-2; J: TRBJ1-5; D: NA; size: NA; DNA: TGTGCCAGCAGCTTGGAGAGCAATCAGCCCCAGCATTTT; CDR3: CASSLESNQPQHF
V: TRBV6-5; J: TRBJ2-5; D: NA; size: NA; DNA: TGTGCCAGCACCCCTCCCGGGGAAGAGACCCAGTACTTC; CDR3: CASTPPGEETQYF
V: TRBV6-1; J: TRBJ2-7; D: NA; size: NA; DNA: TGTGCCAGCAGTGAAGGCGGCTTGAACTACGAGCAGTACTTC; CDR3: CASSEGGLNYEQYF
V: TRBV5-4; J: TRBJ1-1; D: NA; size: NA; DNA: TGTGCCAGCAGCTTGGAGCCTTGGTGGTTGGTCACTGAAGCTTTCTTT; CDR3: CASSLEPWWLVTEAFF
V: TRBV7-2; J: TRBJ2-7; D: TRBD2; size: NA; DNA: TGTGCCAGCAGCTTCACATGGGCTAGCGGCTCCTACGAGCAGTACTTC; CDR3: CASSFTWASGSYEQYF
V: TRBV7-2; J: TRBJ1-2; D: NA; size: NA; DNA: TGTGCCAGCAGCTTAGTTGTGGGTGGCTATGGCTACACCTTC; CDR3: CASSLVVGGYGYTF
V: TRBV9; J: TRBJ1-2; D: NA; size: NA; DNA: TGTGCCAGCCCCGTTGGGGATTCCTATGGCTACACCTTC; CDR3: CASPVGDSYGYTF
V: TRBV7-8; J: TRBJ2-3; D: TRBD1; size: NA; DNA: TGTGCCACCTCCTCCCGGGACAGCGGCACAGATACGCAGTATTTT; CDR3: CATSSRDSGTDTQYF
V: TRBV10-2; J: TRBJ2-7; D: NA; size: NA; DNA: TGCGCCAGCAGTGAGACAGGGCCCTACGAGCAGTACTTC; CDR3: CASSETGPYEQYF
V: TRBV7-9; J: TRBJ2-7; D: TRBD1; size: NA; DNA: TGTGCCAGCGACCGGACAGGAACCTACGAGCAGTACTTC; CDR3: CASDRTGTYEQYF
V: TRBV7-6; J: TRBJ2-7; D: NA; size: NA; DNA: TGTGCCAGCAGCTCGATGAGTGGCGAGCAGTACTTC; CDR3: CASSSMSGEQYF
V: TRBV5-1; J: TRBJ2-1; D: TRBD2; size: few; DNA: TGCGCCAGCAGCTTGGCCTGGTTGGCGGGAGAGTACAATGAGCAGTTCTTC; CDR3: CASSLAWLAGEYNEQFF
V: TRBV30; J: TRBJ1-2; D: NA; size: NA; DNA: TGTGCCTGGAGTACGGGTTCTGGCTATGGCTACACCTTC; CDR3: CAWSTGSGYGYTF
V: TRBV11-1; J: TRBJ1-2; D: NA; size: NA; DNA: TGTGCCAGCAGCCCGGCCTCCAGGGGCTATGGCTACACCTTC; CDR3: CASSPASRGYGYTF
V: TRBV4-1; J: TRBJ2-1; D: NA; size: NA; DNA: TGCGCCAGCAGCCAAGAGTCCGGCGGACCCTACAATGAGCAGTTCTTC; CDR3: CASSQESGGPYNEQFF
V: TRBV6-6; J: TRBJ2-1; D: TRBD2; size: NA; DNA: TGTGCCAGCAGTCCCCAACTAGCGGGAGGGTGGAATGAGCAGTTCTTC; CDR3: CASSPQLAGGWNEQFF
V: TRBV7-2; J: TRBJ2-1; D: TRBD2; size: NA; DNA: TGTGCCAGCAGCTTAATTGTTGCGGGAGGGGAGCAGTTCTTC; CDR3: CASSLIVAGGEQFF
V: TRBV6-5; J: TRBJ1-1; D: NA; size: NA; DNA: TGTGCCAGCAGAATGAACACTGAAGCTTTCTTT; CDR3: CASRMNTEAFF
V: TRBV5-1; J: TRBJ2-7; D: TRBD1; size: once; DNA: TGCGCCAGCAGCATCGGACAGGGTCCCTACGAGCAGTACTTC; CDR3: CASSIGQGPYEQYF
V: TRBV7-3; J: TRBJ1-1; D: NA; size: NA; DNA: TGTGCCAGCAGCTTAATGCCGGGCCAGAACACTGAAGCTTTCTTT; CDR3: CASSLMPGQNTEAFF